This record concerns one TCR beta chain sequence. Its antigen target is currently unknown. Base qualities were left out, and no much larger clone turns up one base away. Each collaborating institution followed its own protocols to collect whole blood in K2EDTA tubes. Collaborator samples were shipped for TCRbeta analysis as frozen whole blood, isolated PBMCs, or DNA extracted from either sample type. The CDR3 sequence holds 13 residues, the cysteine and phenylalanine included. Only the CDR3 portion is preserved as DNA: 39 bases, with reading frame beginning at the first base. In the germline V gene (reference sequence), CDR1 corresponds to LNHDA and CDR2 to SQIVND. Trimming takes 9 bases off V and 6 bases off J; junction bases not matched to a gene: 7. The source of the sample is a study of blood T cell repertoires in COVID-19 (dated by TCRdb to 2020 to 2021). Study-level background: Samples covering the acute and convalescent phases of COVID-19 were provided by collaborators in the United States, Italy and Spain. A freely available public database, intended as a resource for researchers studying the immune response to SARS-CoV-2, is where the repertoires were released. Where available, HLA class I and class II types were taken from metadata supplied by the sample provider and were not determined by assay-based typing. The samples were drawn from the first 160 participants of the ongoing ImmuneRACE study and from some 1,300 subjects provided by 6 global collaborators. Nearly every sample came with metadata listing a de-identified subject ID, COVID-19 status, age in years and sex. Deeply sampled blood TCRbeta repertoires from subjects exposed to, actively infected with, or recovered from COVID-19 were included in the dataset. The material from the prospective study consisted of cDNA or gDNA derived from T cells, B-cell-depleted T cells, or PBMCs.

The immunoSEQ Assay, a bias-controlled multiplex PCR, was used to amplify TCRbeta CDR3 regions from genomic DNA. Turning to the authors' computational methods: Within the assay, amplification of reference gene primers was used to estimate how many nucleated cells each sample contained. To quantify the absolute abundance of each unique TCRbeta CDR3 rearrangement, sequence reads were collapsed and filtered. For each sample, productive Simpson clonality was calculated as the square root of Simpson's diversity index over productive rearrangements. In its TCRdb copy, this immuneACCESS table keeps in-frame sequences only and misses some clones. Where compared with another copy, unresolved V genes explain less than half of these, and the others have no known cause. For V, J and clone size, that table is used; D and trimming come from the DNA. This sample holds roughly 69,000 clones; 65% to 80% were observed only once. Of the sample, approximately 9.2% falls within the top ten clones.

Paper-wide results and their limitations: The quantity of clinical and demographic metadata differed by source and by participant and was supplied without curation.

The sequence was collected from a woman between 50 and 59 years old with acute or convalescent COVID-19. The sequence joins TRBV19 to TRBJ1-4, with TRBD1 identical over 7 junction bases. Specimen: peripheral blood. CDR3 reads: CASAGQHDEKLFF. Read as DNA, the sequence is TGTGCCAGCGCGGGACAGCATGATGAAAAACTGTTTTTT.